This T cell receptor beta chain comes out of a study of T cell responses to AZD1222 COVID-19 vaccine. Whole-study results and caveats: Following two doses of AZD1222, Spike-specific TCR breadth and depth rose. CD4 TCRs covered the whole spike, strongest at regions 160-218 and 743-854. White British donors predominated, females outnumbered males, and clonal diversity was possibly underestimated.

Method: immunoSEQ multiplex PCR; TCRdb's copy keeps in-frame clones and lacks some. Of over 95,000 clones in the sample, approximately 84% are singletons; the top ten hold 12% to 15%. Remarks on this clone: The antigen remains undetermined.

The receptor was isolated from an adult who received the AZD1222 COVID-19 vaccine. Sequenced here: peripheral blood, sampled 28 days after the second AZD1222 dose.

CDR3 sequence: CASSLDPLIPGGYTF. CDR3 DNA sequence: TGTGCCAGCAGCTTAGATCCGCTAATCCCAGGAGGCTACACCTTC. The rearrangement links TRBV11-2 to TRBJ1-2; D not certain. The CDR3 is 15 amino acids. CDR1 is SGHAT and CDR2 is FQNNGV in the germline V gene. The V and J ends lost 0 bases and 8 bases respectively, with 16 bases between them.